This T cell receptor (beta chain) is from a study of PD-1 blockade in mismatch repair-deficient tumors. Method: immunoSEQ multiplex PCR; TCRdb's copy keeps in-frame clones and lacks some. The sample has tens of thousands of clones, approximately 90% seen once. The CDR3 totals 14 residues. V was cut by 3 bases and J by 4 bases, with 11 bases left in between. Germline V gives CDR1 SGHDT, CDR2 YYEEEE. The source is an adult with mismatch repair-deficient cancer. The chain employs TRBV5-6 and TRBJ2-1; no reliable D call. The specimen comprised peripheral blood, sampled 52 weeks after starting pembrolizumab. Here the CDR3 reads CASSSALFYNEQFF. Written as DNA, the CDR3 is TGTGCCAGCAGCTCGGCCCTCTTTTACAATGAGCAGTTCTTC.